A single sample is the source of the 2 T cell receptor beta chains below, sequenced in a study of response to subunit inactivated influenza vaccine. TCRdb fed the RT-PCR reads into MiXCR, producing one record per CDR3 protein. The data show roughly 500,000 distinct CDR3 sequences, more than 15% seen once. The source material was CD4+ T cells sorted from PBMCs, sampled around 25 months after vaccination. The source of these receptors is a man between 50 and 69 years old who received an inactivated influenza vaccine.

This chain uses TRBV28 with TRBJ2-1; 12 bases match TRBD2. The J segment lost 4 bases and the V segment lost 2 bases, leaving 15 bases of the junction unmatched. The CDR3 runs to 20 residues. The germline CDR1 and CDR2 sequences are MDHEN and SYDVKM. The CDR3 is CASSLATSGSWSPTYNEQFF. Here the CDR3 DNA reads TGTGCCAGCAGTTTAGCGACTAGCGGGAGTTGGTCTCCGACGTACAATGAGCAGTTCTTC. Drawing the rest from reference TRBV28 and TRBJ2-1, the complete variable domain is DVKVTQSSRYLVKRTGEKVFLECVQDMDHENMFWYRQDPGLGLRLIYFSYDVKMKEKGDIPEGYSVSREKKERFSLILESASTNQTSMYLCASSLATSGSWSPTYNEQFFGPGTRLTVL.

This clonotype has a handful of counts. The chain is built from TRBV5-1 and TRBJ2-7, with 7 bases aligning to TRBD2. Trimming took 1 base from V and 7 from J; bases not matched to a gene: 8. The CDR3 has 14 residues. CDR1 is SGHRS, CDR2 YFSETQ, per germline. The CDR3 DNA follows: TGCGCCAGCAGCTTGACACCGGACGGGGGGGAGCAGTACTTC. Protein: CASSLTPDGGEQYF.